These 5 T cell receptor beta chains originate from one sample sequenced in a study of blood T cell repertoires in COVID-19 (TCRdb year 2020). The receptor library was made with the immunoSEQ multiplex PCR assay. What TCRdb holds here is the immuneACCESS table cut down to in-frame rearrangements. Part of the clones is not present; checked against another copy, under half of the missing clones reflect an unresolved V gene, and the others are unexplained. The sample table holds some 150,000 clones, of which around 83% were seen once. 3.6% of the sample goes to the ten largest clones. The material sequenced was PBMCs or T cells enriched from blood (not recorded which). These TCRs come from a woman between 50 and 59 years old in a cohort exposed to, infected with or recovered from COVID-19 (not recorded which).

The rearrangement links TRBV2 to TRBJ2-1; TRBD1 matches 9 bases. This CDR3 comprises 13 residues. Germline CDR1 is SNHLY and CDR2 is FYNNEI. After removal of 10 bases from V and 6 bases from J, the junction contained 7 bases not matched to a gene. The CDR3 sequence is CANAGQGFNEQFF. Written as DNA, the CDR3 is TGTGCCAACGCGGGACAGGGTTTCAATGAGCAGTTCTTC.

The J gene is TRBJ2-7, the V gene TRBV18, with 7 bases lining up with TRBD1. The length of the CDR3 is 17 residues. CDR1 is KGHSH and CDR2 is LQKENI in the germline V gene. V shed 3 bases and J 2 bases; nucleotides not matched to a gene: 13. Here the CDR3 reads CASSPRLETGTPYEQYF. The CDR3 DNA reads TGTGCCAGCTCACCTAGATTAGAGACAGGGACGCCCTACGAGCAGTACTTC.

The chain links TRBV14 to TRBJ2-3; no definite D call. Looked up from germline, CDR1 is SGHDN and CDR2 is FVKESK. The CDR3 length is 14 residues. V was pared by 1 base and J by 4 bases, with 9 bases between. In DNA form, the CDR3 reads TGTGCCAGCAGCCAAGTCAGACGGGCAGATACGCAGTATTTT. Residues: CASSQVRRADTQYF.

The rearrangement uses TRBV7-6 and TRBJ2-2, with TRBD2 as a possible D gene (6 bases). The CDR3 consists of 15 residues. V lost 5 bases, J lost 1 base, and 11 bases lay in between. Looked up from germline, CDR1 is SGHVS and CDR2 is FNYEAQ. CDR3 in DNA: TGTGCCAGCAGCGTCTGGCGGGAGAACACCGGGGAGCTGTTTTTT. The encoded protein is CASSVWRENTGELFF. The whole variable domain, filled in from reference TRBV7-6 and TRBJ2-2, reads GAGVSQSPRYKVTKRGQDVALRCDPISGHVSLYWYRQALGQGPEFLTYFNYEAQQDKSGLPNDRFSAERPEGSISTLTIQRTEQRDSAMYRCASSVWRENTGELFFGEGSRLTVL.

The chain employs TRBV7-2 and TRBJ2-6, with a possible D match to TRBD1 (5 bases). V was trimmed by 5 bases and J by 0 bases, leaving 8 bases between them. The CDR3 consists of 15 residues. The germline V gene has CDR1 SGHTA and CDR2 FQGNSA. The CDR3 loop reads CASSRDSSGANVLTF. The CDR3, as DNA: TGTGCCAGCAGCCGCGACAGCTCTGGGGCCAACGTCCTGACTTTC.